This passage covers 20 T cell receptor beta chains from one sample sequenced in a study of T-cell memory formation after mild COVID-19. TCRdb fed the 5' RACE reads into MiXCR, producing one record per CDR3 protein. The top ten clones hold 23% of a sample with 250,000 to 350,000 distinct CDR3 sequences, roughly 17% of them seen once. Specimen: PBMCs or a T cell subset sorted from them (not recorded which). The receptors originated from a man between 18 and 29 years old who had mild COVID-19 (a few samples of this study predate the infection). Cell type and time point are not known.

This clonotype was counted at least ten times. This chain uses TRBV5-5 with TRBJ1-2; D gene uncertain. V shed 4 bases and J shed 3 bases, with 16 bases lying between them. There are 15 residues in the CDR3. CDR1 SGHKS and CDR2 YYEKEE come from the germline V gene (reference sequence). The CDR3 DNA reads as TGTGCCAGCAGCCCCCGGGGTGCCCTGGACTATGGCTACACCTTC. It is translated as CASSPRGALDYGYTF.

A note on this clonotype: The junction differs from germline at one of its ends, possibly a read error. The chain couples TRBV4-3 to TRBJ1-3; D is unresolved. The CDR3 spans 17 residues. Looked up from germline, CDR1 is LGHNA and CDR2 is YSLEER. This CDR3 reads CASSQDWSMWFGDTIYF. CDR3 nucleotide sequence: TGCGCCAGCAGCCAAGACTGGTCAATGTGGTTTGGAGACACCATATATTTT.

This clonotype was seen more than once but under ten times. This rearrangement joins TRBV6-5 to TRBJ2-3, with unresolved D. Germline V gene sequence: CDR1 MNHEY, CDR2 SVGAGI. The CDR3 is made up of 13 amino acids. Trimming left V 5 bases short and J 3 bases short, with 9 bases between. CDR3 nucleotides: TGTGCCAGCAGTCATGTACAGACAGATACGCAGTATTTT. Translation gives CASSHVQTDTQYF.

The sample holds a few counts of this clonotype. The chain recombines TRBV20-1 with TRBJ2-2; D is uncertain. The CDR3 has 14 amino acids. Germline CDR1 DFQATT, CDR2 SNEGSKA (reference sequence). Deletions cut 5 bases from V and 5 bases from J, with 15 bases between. The DNA for the CDR3 is TGCAGTGCTCCACAACCTCAGAAGACCGGGGAGCTGTTTTTT. Amino acid sequence: CSAPQPQKTGELFF.

This clonotype was detected ten times or more. V and J are TRBV5-1 and TRBJ2-5, with D perhaps being TRBD1 or TRBD2 (5 bases each). Germline loops: CDR1 SGHRS, CDR2 YFSETQ. The CDR3 covers 14 residues. V lost 4 bases and J 4 bases, leaving 14 bases between the germline ends. Written as DNA, the CDR3 is TGCGCCAGCAGCGAGCCAGGGAGTCGAGAGACCCAGTACTTC. This sequence encodes CASSEPGSRETQYF.

This clonotype has a handful of counts. This rearrangement joins TRBV2 to TRBJ1-1; D possibly corresponds to TRBD1 (5 bases). Trimming took off 2 bases at V and 1 base at J, with 14 bases between the two ends. Germline CDR1 and CDR2: SNHLY and FYNNEI. This CDR3 comprises 16 residues. Written as DNA, the CDR3 is TGTGCCAGCAGTGAACTCGAGTCGGGGGGGAACACTGAAGCTTTCTTT. It codes for CASSELESGGNTEAFF.

In its sample, this clonotype was seen a few times. The rearrangement joins TRBV5-1 to TRBJ2-6; no clear D gene. This CDR3 has 14 amino acids. The germline CDR1 and CDR2 sequences are SGHRS and YFSETQ. The germline V and J ends were trimmed by 1 base and 1 base, with 3 bases remaining between them. Written as DNA, the CDR3 is TGCGCCAGCAGCTTGTGGTCTGGGGCCAACGTCCTGACTTTC. Residues: CASSLWSGANVLTF. Complete variable domain (other parts from reference TRBV5-1 and TRBJ2-6): KAGVTQTPRYLIKTRGQQVTLSCSPISGHRSVSWYQQTPGQGLQFLFEYFSETQRNKGNFPGRFSGRQFSNSRSEMNVSTLELGDSALYLCASSLWSGANVLTFGAGSRLTVL.

V is TRBV18 and J is TRBJ1-1, with D possibly being TRBD1 (5 bases). CDR1 and CDR2 from the germline V gene are KGHSH and LQKENI. The CDR3 loop spans 15 amino acids. V lost 3 bases, J lost 3 bases, and 14 bases lay in between. CDR3 residues: CASSPYRTYDTEAFF. DNA for the CDR3: TGTGCCAGCTCACCCTACAGGACCTACGACACTGAAGCTTTCTTT.

This clonotype showed up many times. V usage is TRBV11-2 and J usage is TRBJ2-5; the D is unclear. The V and J ends lost 4 bases and 5 bases respectively, with 14 bases between them. The length of the CDR3 is 14 residues. CDR1 and CDR2 from the germline V gene are SGHAT and FQNNGV. The CDR3: CASSSRQTEETQYF. CDR3 nucleotides: TGTGCCAGCAGCTCCAGGCAAACTGAGGAGACCCAGTACTTC.

There are a few counts of this clonotype. The rearrangement links TRBV20-1 to TRBJ1-3; D remains ambiguous. Germline CDR1 and CDR2: DFQATT and SNEGSKA (reference sequence). The CDR3 spans 12 residues. The V end lost 6 bases, the J end lost 4 bases, and 10 bases lay between the germline ends. CDR3 residues: CSALFSGNTIYF. The DNA for the CDR3 is TGCAGTGCACTCTTCTCCGGAAACACCATATATTTT.

This clonotype has ten or more counts. The chain recombines TRBV5-1 with TRBJ2-1; D is undetermined. V gave up 0 bases and J gave up 8 bases, with 12 bases separating them. From germline, CDR1 is SGHRS and CDR2 YFSETQ. The CDR3 has 14 amino acids. CDR3 coding DNA: TGCGCCAGCAGCTTGGTGAGCAGGTCGGATGAGCAGTTCTTC. It is translated as CASSLVSRSDEQFF.

This clonotype was seen just once. The chain employs TRBV20-1 and TRBJ2-3; TRBD2 matches at 9 bases. The CDR3 runs 15 residues. The junction had 8 bases not matched to a gene; V was cut back by 3 bases and J by 4 bases. From germline, CDR1 is DFQATT and CDR2 SNEGSKA (reference sequence). The chain's CDR3 is CSARPAGGPSDTQYF. CDR3 bases: TGCAGTGCTAGGCCTGCGGGGGGGCCGTCAGATACGCAGTATTTT.

The chain couples TRBV30 to TRBJ2-7; D not certain. V gave up 3 bases and J gave up 3 bases, with 9 bases separating them. This CDR3 is built from 12 residues. Germline V gene sequence: CDR1 GTSNPN, CDR2 SVGIG (reference sequence). CDR3 protein: CAWSFRHYEQYF. Here the CDR3 DNA reads TGTGCCTGGAGCTTTCGGCACTACGAGCAGTACTTC.

The chain has TRBV6-6 and TRBJ2-7; 10 nucleotides align to TRBD2. The junction had 7 bases not matched to a gene; V was cut back by 5 bases and J by 0 bases. The CDR3 spans 16 residues. Germline CDR1 and CDR2: MNHNY and SVGAGI (reference sequence). CDR3 sequence reads: CASSQTSGRFSYEQYF. The CDR3 coding sequence is TGTGCCAGCAGTCAGACTAGCGGGCGATTCTCCTACGAGCAGTACTTC.

This clonotype was counted at least ten times. V gene TRBV12-3 or TRBV12-4 combines with J gene TRBJ2-7; the D is unclear. The CDR3 consists of 11 residues. Trimming cost V 3 bases and J 7 bases, with 7 bases left between them. The CDR3 sequence is CASSLIGEQYF. The DNA of the CDR3 is TGTGCCAGCAGTTTGATCGGGGAGCAGTACTTC.

The chain recombines TRBV7-2 with TRBJ1-2, with 7 bases that match TRBD1. CDR3 length: 15 residues. The V segment lost 1 base and the J segment 2 bases; nucleotides outside the gene matches: 4. Germline CDR1 and CDR2: SGHTA and FQGNSA. CDR3 region: CASSLVGQANYGYTF. Here the CDR3 DNA reads TGTGCCAGCAGCTTAGTAGGACAGGCAAACTATGGCTACACCTTC.

This clonotype has just a few counts. The rearrangement joins TRBV9 to TRBJ2-3, with a weak D call TRBD1 (6 bases). The CDR3 is made up of 15 amino acids. Germline assignment: CDR1 SGDLS and CDR2 YYNGEE. The V and J ends lost 3 bases and 2 bases respectively, with 13 bases between them. The CDR3 sequence is CASSEDSWNTDTQYF. The CDR3 DNA reads TGTGCCAGCAGCGAGGACAGTTGGAACACAGATACGCAGTATTTT.

In this sample, this clonotype turned up many times. This chain joins TRBV7-2 and TRBJ2-2, with a tentative D call TRBD1 (6 bases). CDR1 is SGHTA and CDR2 is FQGNSA in the germline V gene. Trimming removed 4 bases at V and 6 bases at J, with 15 bases between. The CDR3 covers 15 residues. CDR3 sequence: CASSSQGRVAGELFF. As DNA, the CDR3 is TGTGCCAGCAGCTCCCAGGGGCGCGTGGCCGGGGAGCTGTTTTTT.

This clonotype was seen only a few times. The chain uses TRBV12-3 or TRBV12-4 and TRBJ2-2, with D perhaps TRBD1 or TRBD2 (5 bases each). The CDR3 length is 14 residues. Deletions cut 7 bases from V and 0 bases from J, with 9 bases between. The CDR3 reads CASKGTTNTGELFF. The CDR3 DNA is TGTGCCAGCAAGGGGACCACGAACACCGGGGAGCTGTTTTTT.

The chain recombines TRBV13 with TRBJ2-1; D call uncertain. Germline CDR1 is PRHDT and CDR2 is FYEKMQ (reference sequence). The CDR3 is 12 residues long. Deletions cut 4 bases from V and 7 bases from J, with 8 bases between. The CDR3 DNA follows: TGTGCCAGCAGCTCGAGCGAGAATGAGCAGTTCTTC. It codes for CASSSSENEQFF. The full variable domain, with the rest looked up from reference TRBV13 and TRBJ2-1, is AAGVIQSPRHLIKEKRETATLKCYPIPRHDTVYWYQQGPGQDPQFLISFYEKMQSDKGSIPDRFSAQQFSDYHSELNMSSLELGDSALYFCASSSSENEQFFGPGTRLTVL.